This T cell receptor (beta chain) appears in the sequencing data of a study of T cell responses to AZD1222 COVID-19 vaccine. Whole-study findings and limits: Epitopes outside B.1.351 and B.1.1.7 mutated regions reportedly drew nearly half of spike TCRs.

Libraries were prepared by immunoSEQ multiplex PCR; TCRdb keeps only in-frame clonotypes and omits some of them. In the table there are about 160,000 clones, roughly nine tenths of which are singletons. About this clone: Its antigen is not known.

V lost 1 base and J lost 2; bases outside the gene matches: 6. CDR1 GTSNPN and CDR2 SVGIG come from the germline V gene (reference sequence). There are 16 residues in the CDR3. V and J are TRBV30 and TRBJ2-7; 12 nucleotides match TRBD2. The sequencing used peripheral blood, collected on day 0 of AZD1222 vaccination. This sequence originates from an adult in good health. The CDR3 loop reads CAWSGLAGDLPYEQYF. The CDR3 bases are TGTGCCTGGAGTGGACTAGCGGGAGACCTCCCCTACGAGCAGTACTTC.